Below are 27 T cell receptor beta chains sequenced from a single sample in a study of T-cell reconstitution after alpha-beta-depleted transplantation in children. It was with unique molecular identifiers that the TCRbeta library was prepared. Each CDR3 protein gets one entry after TCRdb re-called the PCR reads with MiXCR. The sample consists of about 290,000 distinct CDR3 sequences, almost 8% of them appearing once. Findings and limits, study-wide: Newly produced T cells mostly accounted for T-cell counts and diversity one year post-transplant.

No cognate antigen is known for these TCRs. Sequenced here: peripheral blood, sampled 360 days after TCRalphabeta/CD19-depleted stem cell transplant. The receptors here all came from a female patient aged 2 to 10 who had a stem cell transplant for Fanconi anemia, so the T cells may come from the graft donor.

This clonotype was counted between two and nine times. The gene calls are TRBV27 and TRBJ1-2; 9 bases are shared with TRBD1. Per the germline V gene, CDR1 is MNHEY and CDR2 is SMNVEV (reference sequence). The CDR3 loop spans 16 amino acids. Trimming took 6 bases from V and 3 from J; bases not matched to a gene: 11. The CDR3 nucleotides read TGTGCCAGCAGCTATTCCGGGACAGGGTTGGACTATGGCTACACCTTC. It yields the protein CASSYSGTGLDYGYTF.

The rearrangement joins TRBV2 to TRBJ2-5; D not resolved. The V gene lost 8 bases and the J gene lost 5 bases, with 12 bases spanning the gap. Germline-derived CDR1 and CDR2 are SNHLY and FYNNEI. This CDR3 is built from 12 residues. CDR3 sequence (DNA): TGTGCCAGCCGGTTTATGGGGGAGACCCAGTACTTC. Translating gives CASRFMGETQYF.

This sequence joins TRBV6-2 or TRBV6-3 and TRBJ1-5, with 10 positions matching TRBD1. The CDR3 has 18 residues. Germline V CDR1 and CDR2: MNHEY, SVGEGT. V shed 2 bases, J shed 5 bases, and the junction held 12 bases outside the gene matches. The CDR3 bases are TGTGCCAGCAGTTACCGAATTCCGGGACAGGGGCCTTATCAGCCCCAGCATTTT. This translates into CASSYRIPGQGPYQPQHF.

This clonotype was detected only a few times. The chain joins TRBV6-5 to TRBJ1-5; D call uncertain. Trimming removed 2 bases at V and 4 bases at J, with 15 bases between. The CDR3 contains 16 residues. In germline, CDR1 is MNHEY, CDR2 SVGAGI. The CDR3 region has the DNA TGTGCCAGCAGTTACAATCCTCCAGGTACTAATCAGCCCCAGCATTTT. Residues: CASSYNPPGTNQPQHF.

The rearrangement links TRBV2 to TRBJ1-4, with D tentatively TRBD1 (6 bases). This CDR3 spans 13 amino acids. Germline V gene lookup returns CDR1 SNHLY and CDR2 FYNNEI. The germline V and J ends were trimmed by 6 bases and 10 bases, with 15 bases remaining between them. CDR3 sequence reads: CASRLREGGKLFF. As DNA, the CDR3 is TGTGCCAGCAGGCTGAGGGAGGGGGGAAAACTGTTTTTT.

This clonotype appeared many times. The gene calls are TRBV14 and TRBJ2-3; tentative D call: TRBD2 (5 bases). The CDR3 is 15 amino acids. Trimming pared 0 bases from V and 0 bases from J, leaving 7 bases between. Per germline, CDR1 SGHDN and CDR2 FVKESK. CDR3: CASSQDRTSTDTQYF. CDR3 DNA sequence: TGTGCCAGCAGCCAAGATAGGACTAGCACAGATACGCAGTATTTT.

This clonotype has ten or more counts. The junction and the germline gene differ at one end; a read error may be behind it. This chain connects TRBV10-3 to TRBJ1-1; weak D call: TRBD1 (6 bases). The CDR3 has 13 amino acids. Germline V lookup: CDR1 ENHRY, CDR2 SYGVKD. This chain's CDR3 is CAISERGNTEAFF. The CDR3 DNA reads as TGTGCCATCAGTGAGAGGGGGAACACTGAAGCCTTCTTT.

The J gene is TRBJ1-5, the V gene TRBV6-2 or TRBV6-3; D not resolved. V lost 0 bases and J lost 8, with 5 bases in between. The CDR3 is 12 amino acids. Germline lookup yields CDR1 MNHEY and CDR2 SVGEGT. CDR3 sequence: CASSYSLEPQHF. In DNA, the CDR3 is TGTGCCAGCAGTTACTCGCTAGAGCCCCAGCATTTT.

This chain joins TRBV3-1 and TRBJ2-3; 7 bases agree with TRBD2. The CDR3 has 19 amino acids. Trimming took 5 bases from V and 1 from J; bases not matched to a gene: 18. CDR1 and CDR2 (germline): LGHDT, YNNKEL (reference sequence). The chain's CDR3 is CASSGKRESPFLGTDTQYF. The CDR3 DNA reads TGTGCCAGCAGCGGGAAGCGGGAAAGCCCGTTCTTAGGCACAGATACGCAGTATTTT.

In its sample, this clonotype was seen many times. This chain uses TRBV7-3 with TRBJ2-3; D is possibly TRBD2 (5 bases). The CDR3 totals 13 residues. Germline CDR1 and CDR2: SGHTA and FQGTGA. Trimming left V 6 bases short and J 5 bases short, with 12 bases between. The CDR3 DNA is TGTGCCAGCAGGGCCGACGGAGGAGATACGCAGTATTTT. It yields the protein CASRADGGDTQYF.

The gene calls are TRBV24-1 and TRBJ2-2, with D possibly TRBD1 on 6 matching bases. CDR1 is KGHDR, CDR2 SFDVKD, per germline. V lost 7 bases and J lost 5, with 13 bases in between. The CDR3 spans 14 residues. The DNA for the CDR3 is TGTGCCACCAGCCAGGGGTGGGAAACCGGGGAGCTGTTTTTT. Its protein is CATSQGWETGELFF.

This clonotype was picked up a small number of times. DNA of the CDR3: TGTGCCAGCAGCACGACCAGGGGGGCCCAAGAGACCCAGTACTTC. This encodes CASSTTRGAQETQYF. The V call is TRBV9, the J call TRBJ2-5; tentatively, D is TRBD1 (7 bases). Per the germline V gene, CDR1 is SGDLS and CDR2 is YYNGEE. The V and J ends lost 4 bases and 1 base respectively, with 14 bases between them. CDR3 length: 15 amino acids.

A few counts support this clonotype. The chain has TRBV14 and TRBJ2-7; the D gene is possibly TRBD2 (6 bases). The length of the CDR3 is 13 residues. Germline assignment: CDR1 SGHDN and CDR2 FVKESK. The V gene lost 4 bases and the J gene lost 3 bases, with 10 bases spanning the gap. CDR3 in DNA: TGTGCCAGCAGCCTGGGACTGTTCTACGAGCAGTACTTC. It yields the protein CASSLGLFYEQYF.

The chain joins TRBV7-2 to TRBJ2-5; tentatively, D is TRBD1 (6 bases). This CDR3 is 16 amino acids long. The ends were cut back, 1 base at V and 5 bases at J, with 17 bases in the middle. Germline CDR1 is SGHTA and CDR2 is FQGNSA. The CDR3 protein is CASSLGARGTRETQYF. CDR3 DNA sequence: TGTGCCAGCAGCTTAGGCGCCAGGGGAACTCGGGAGACCCAGTACTTC.

This clonotype was counted many times. The chain is built from TRBV7-8 and TRBJ2-2, with D possibly matching TRBD1 (6 bases). Trimming took 3 bases from V and 0 from J, leaving 17 bases between them. CDR3 size: 18 residues. Germline CDR1 reads SGHVS; CDR2 reads FQNEAQ. CDR3 residues: CASSFLFLGGSNTGELFF. The DNA of the CDR3 is TGTGCCAGCAGCTTTCTATTTTTAGGGGGTTCGAACACCGGGGAGCTGTTTTTT. Looking up the rest from reference TRBV7-8 and TRBJ2-2 gives the full variable domain: GAGVSQSPRYKVAKRGQDVALRCDPISGHVSLFWYQQALGQGPEFLTYFQNEAQLDKSGLPSDRFFAERPEGSVSTLKIQRTQQEDSAVYLCASSFLFLGGSNTGELFFGEGSRLTVL.

This chain connects TRBV27 to TRBJ2-1; perhaps TRBD2 as D (5 bases). Germline-derived CDR1 and CDR2 are MNHEY and SMNVEV (reference sequence). CDR3 length: 17 amino acids. V dropped 10 bases and J dropped 8 bases, with 30 bases sitting between them. The CDR3 DNA follows: TGTGCCATCACGAGGGAGAAATTTTTTTATGTTAGGGATGAGCAGTTCTTC. Protein sequence: CAITREKFFYVRDEQFF.

This chain connects TRBV28 to TRBJ1-5; D perhaps matches TRBD1 (6 bases). V lost 3 bases and J lost 0, with 12 bases in between. The CDR3 totals 16 residues. In germline, CDR1 is MDHEN, CDR2 SYDVKM. The CDR3 DNA is TGTGCCAGCAGTTTTATGGGGGGCCCTAGCAATCAGCCCCAGCATTTT. This translates into CASSFMGGPSNQPQHF.

This clonotype was counted ten times or more. The DNA of the CDR3 is TGCAGTGCGCCGGGACAGGGGATGGTGCCTGAAGCTTTCTTT. Protein: CSAPGQGMVPEAFF. The genes are TRBV20-1 and TRBJ1-1, with 10 bases that match TRBD1. Germline lookup yields CDR1 DFQATT and CDR2 SNEGSKA (reference sequence). The CDR3 totals 14 residues. V shed 6 bases and J 6 bases; nucleotides not matched to a gene: 10.

This clonotype has ten or more counts. V gene TRBV12-3 or TRBV12-4 combines with J gene TRBJ1-2; 7 positions match TRBD1. The CDR3 contains 13 residues. V trimming: 6 bases; J trimming: 5 bases; junction bases outside the gene matches: 6. Here the CDR3 reads CASSITGVYGYTF. Here the CDR3 DNA reads TGTGCCAGCAGCATAACAGGGGTTTATGGCTACACCTTC.

This clonotype was counted between two and nine times. V gene TRBV4-1 combines with J gene TRBJ2-5; 7 nucleotides align to TRBD2. CDR1 and CDR2 (germline): MGHRA, YSYEKL. V was clipped by 4 bases and J by 4 bases; unmatched bases: 9. The CDR3 runs 15 residues. As DNA, the CDR3 is TGCGCCAGCAGCCTCATGGGAGGGCCGGGAGAGACCCAGTACTTC. Protein sequence: CASSLMGGPGETQYF.

The chain joins TRBV10-3 to TRBJ2-3, with D perhaps being TRBD1 or TRBD2 (5 bases each). The germline gives CDR1 ENHRY, CDR2 SYGVKD. CDR3 length: 15 amino acids. V lost 0 bases and J lost 6, with 13 bases in between. CDR3 in amino acids: CAISESVGTGDTQYF. The CDR3, as DNA: TGTGCCATCAGTGAGTCCGTAGGGACGGGGGATACGCAGTATTTT.

This clonotype was counted at least ten times. V and J are TRBV28 and TRBJ1-3; the D gene is possibly TRBD1 (5 bases). The germline V gene has CDR1 MDHEN and CDR2 SYDVKM. The V gene lost 2 bases and the J gene lost 0 bases, with 5 bases spanning the gap. The CDR3 is 14 amino acids. The CDR3 region is CASSLRGSGNTIYF. As DNA, the CDR3 is TGTGCCAGCAGTTTAAGGGGCTCTGGAAACACCATATATTTT.

This clonotype was detected many times. This chain uses TRBV20-1 with TRBJ1-5; 8 nucleotides align to TRBD1. The CDR3 contains 14 residues. From germline, CDR1 is DFQATT and CDR2 SNEGSKA (reference sequence). The junction had 4 bases not matched to a gene; V was cut back by 6 bases and J by 0 bases. The DNA of the CDR3 is TGCAGTGCGCAACAGGGGGTTAGCAATCAGCCCCAGCATTTT. This translates into CSAQQGVSNQPQHF.

This clonotype was counted between two and nine times. This sequence joins TRBV4-3 and TRBJ1-6; D remains ambiguous. Trimming pared 0 bases from V and 0 bases from J, leaving 9 bases between. Looked up from germline, CDR1 is LGHNA and CDR2 is YSLEER. This CDR3 has 17 amino acids. The CDR3 coding sequence is TGCGCCAGCAGCCAAGATACCCGGAGCTCCTATAATTCACCCCTCCACTTT. It specifies CASSQDTRSSYNSPLHF.

This clonotype has ten or more counts. J is TRBJ1-2 and V is TRBV6-5; tentatively, D is TRBD1 (5 bases). Germline V gives CDR1 MNHEY, CDR2 SVGAGI. This CDR3 spans 15 amino acids. V was clipped by 0 bases and J by 1 base, with 9 bases between them. The CDR3 protein is CASSYSTEDNYGYTF. The DNA of the CDR3 is TGTGCCAGCAGTTACTCGACAGAGGATAACTATGGCTACACCTTC.

This clonotype was counted many times. The chain couples TRBV11-3 to TRBJ2-3; 8 nucleotides match TRBD2. CDR3 length equals 18 residues. Trimming at V came to 4 bases and at J to 0 bases, leaving 12 bases not matched to a gene. Germline V gene sequence: CDR1 SGHNT, CDR2 YENEEA. CDR3 loop: CASSSGLVGNPSTDTQYF. The CDR3 bases are TGTGCCAGCAGCTCGGGACTAGTCGGGAACCCCAGCACAGATACGCAGTATTTT.

This clonotype was observed many times. The chain is built from TRBV28 and TRBJ1-1; no clear D. The CDR3 runs to 13 residues. The V end was cut by 7 bases, the J end by 5 bases, with 14 bases between. Looked up from germline, CDR1 is MDHEN and CDR2 is SYDVKM. CDR3 nucleotides: TGTGCCAGCACGTTCCTAGGGTGGACTGAAGCTTTCTTT. It is translated as CASTFLGWTEAFF.